The clone carrying this T cell receptor (beta chain) was counted many times. Its cognate antigen is unknown. TCRdb called the 5' RACE reads again in MiXCR, with one record for every CDR3 protein. Counted here are 450,000 to 550,000 distinct CDR3 sequences, roughly 5.3% occurring once; the ten biggest clones make up approximately 3.5%. The sample originates from a study of CD8 T cells in ankylosing spondylitis. After removal of 4 bases from V and 5 bases from J, the junction contained 5 bases not matched to a gene. The germline CDR1 and CDR2 sequences are SGHRS and YFSETQ. The CDR3 spans 16 residues. Overall study results and limits: Ankylosing spondylitis blood appeared to be characterized by a TCR beta motif of eight or nine highly homologous variants.

The material sequenced was blood, either unsorted or a sorted T cell fraction (not recorded which). The genes are TRBV5-1 and TRBJ2-1, with 14 bases identical to TRBD2. This TCR was sampled from a male donor with ankylosing spondylitis. The CDR3 reads CASSPRLAGGHNEQFF. CDR3 coding DNA: TGCGCCAGCAGCCCTAGACTAGCGGGAGGGCACAATGAGCAGTTCTTC. Together with reference TRBV5-1 and TRBJ2-1, the CDR3 gives the full variable domain: KAGVTQTPRYLIKTRGQQVTLSCSPISGHRSVSWYQQTPGQGLQFLFEYFSETQRNKGNFPGRFSGRQFSNSRSEMNVSTLELGDSALYLCASSPRLAGGHNEQFFGPGTRLTVL.